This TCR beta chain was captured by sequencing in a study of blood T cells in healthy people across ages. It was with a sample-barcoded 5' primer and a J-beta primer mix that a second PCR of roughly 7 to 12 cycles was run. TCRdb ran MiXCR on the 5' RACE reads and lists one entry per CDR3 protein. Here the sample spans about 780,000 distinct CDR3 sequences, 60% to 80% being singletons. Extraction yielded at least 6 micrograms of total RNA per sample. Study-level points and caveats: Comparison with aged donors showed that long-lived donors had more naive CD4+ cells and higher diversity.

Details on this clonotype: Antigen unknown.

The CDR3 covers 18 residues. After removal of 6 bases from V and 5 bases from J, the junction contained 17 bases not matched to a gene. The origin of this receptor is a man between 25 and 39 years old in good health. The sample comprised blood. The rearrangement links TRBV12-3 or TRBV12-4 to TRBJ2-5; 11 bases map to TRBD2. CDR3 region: CASSLGGLAGGTSETQYF. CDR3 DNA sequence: TGTGCCAGCAGCCTTGGGGGGCTAGCGGGGGGTACTTCGGAGACCCAGTACTTC.